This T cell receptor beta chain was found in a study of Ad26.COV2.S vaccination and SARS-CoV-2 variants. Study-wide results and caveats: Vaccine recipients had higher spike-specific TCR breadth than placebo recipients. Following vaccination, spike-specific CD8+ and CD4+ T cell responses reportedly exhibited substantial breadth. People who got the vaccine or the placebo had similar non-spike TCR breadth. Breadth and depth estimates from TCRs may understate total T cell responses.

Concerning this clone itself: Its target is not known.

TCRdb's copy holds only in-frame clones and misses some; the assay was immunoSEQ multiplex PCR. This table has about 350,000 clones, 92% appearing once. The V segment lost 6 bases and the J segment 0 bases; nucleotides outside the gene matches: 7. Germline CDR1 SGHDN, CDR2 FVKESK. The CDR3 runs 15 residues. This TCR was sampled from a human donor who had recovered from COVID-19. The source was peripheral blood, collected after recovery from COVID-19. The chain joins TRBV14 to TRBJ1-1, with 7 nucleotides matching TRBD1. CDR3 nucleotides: TGTGCCAGCAGTCGGGGACAGATCATGAACACTGAAGCTTTCTTT. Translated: CASSRGQIMNTEAFF.